The next 10 T cell receptor beta chains were all read from a single sample in a study of tumor-infiltrating T cells and Merkel cell polyomavirus (TCRdb year 2017). Background on the whole study: In Merkel cell carcinoma patients, the study investigated CD8+ T cells specific for the Merkel cell polyomavirus KLL epitope.

Library preparation used the immunoSEQ multiplex PCR assay. The immuneACCESS repertoire file appears here via TCRdb, limited to in-frame rearrangements. These files lack a portion of the clones; in checked studies, under half of the deficit traces to unresolved V genes, and the cause of the others is not known. The sample yields 26,000 or so clones; about 90% were counted once. Together, the top ten hold about 2.7% of the sample. All patients' tumors stained robustly positive for Merkel cell polyomavirus Large T antigen by immunohistochemistry. Material for sequencing was lymph node tissue. These receptors were obtained from a middle-aged man with Merkel cell carcinoma.

The chain uses TRBV11-1 and TRBJ1-4, with 7 bases matching TRBD1. The CDR3 runs 18 residues. From germline, CDR1 is SGHAT and CDR2 FQDESV (reference sequence). The V and J ends lost 4 bases and 0 bases, in that order; junction bases with no gene match: 11. DNA of the CDR3: TGTGCCAGCAGCTCCTTAACGGGACAGCATGCAACTAATGAAAAACTGTTTTTT. The encoded protein is CASSSLTGQHATNEKLFF.

This clone was seen a few times. The chain recombines TRBV28 with TRBJ1-4, with 8 positions matching TRBD1. V lost 3 bases to trimming and J lost 0 bases; unmatched junction nucleotides: 3. The germline V gene encodes CDR1 MDHEN and CDR2 SYDVKM. This CDR3 comprises 16 residues. CDR3 region: CASSFRGQATNEKLFF. Here the CDR3 DNA reads TGTGCCAGCAGTTTTAGGGGACAGGCAACTAATGAAAAACTGTTTTTT.

The chain couples TRBV7-9 to TRBJ2-4; unclear D gene. The CDR3 loop spans 19 amino acids. CDR1 is SEHNR and CDR2 is FQNEAQ in the germline V gene (reference sequence). The V and J ends lost 1 base and 0 bases respectively, with 19 bases between them. This CDR3 reads CASSLGSSRGDGAKNIQYF. The CDR3 DNA reads TGTGCCAGCAGCTTAGGGAGCAGCAGAGGCGATGGAGCCAAAAACATTCAGTACTTC.

The chain couples TRBV2 to TRBJ2-6, with D possibly TRBD1 on 6 matching bases. Trimming took off 7 bases at V and 0 bases at J, with 13 bases between the two ends. This CDR3 has 16 amino acids. Germline loops: CDR1 SNHLY, CDR2 FYNNEI. The CDR3 protein is CASTPMTGSGANVLTF. As DNA, the CDR3 is TGTGCCAGCACTCCAATGACAGGCTCTGGGGCCAACGTCCTGACTTTC.

The V and J genes are TRBV2 and TRBJ1-3; weak D call: TRBD1 (5 bases). V dropped 4 bases and J dropped 0 bases, with 13 bases sitting between them. In germline, CDR1 is SNHLY, CDR2 FYNNEI. The CDR3 runs 16 residues. The CDR3 region is CASSVKGPFSGNTIYF. CDR3 sequence (DNA): TGTGCCAGCAGTGTAAAGGGGCCCTTCTCTGGAAACACCATATATTTT. The full variable domain, rest sourced from reference TRBV2 and TRBJ1-3, is EPEVTQTPSHQVTQMGQEVILRCVPISNHLYFYWYRQILGQKVEFLVSFYNNEISEKSEIFDDQFSVERPDGSNFTLKIRSTKLEDSAMYFCASSVKGPFSGNTIYFGEGSWLTVV.

With respect to this clone: At the DNA level, this CDR3 is encoded by other sequences in the same sample as well. The J gene is TRBJ2-5, the V gene TRBV9, with 8 bases identical to TRBD2. Germline CDR1 and CDR2: SGDLS and YYNGEE. The length of the CDR3 is 13 residues. V was pared by 3 bases and J by 5 bases, with 3 bases of the junction left unmatched. This CDR3 reads CASSAGGLETQYF. CDR3 in DNA: TGTGCCAGCAGCGCGGGGGGGCTTGAGACCCAGTACTTC.

The chain has TRBV6-5 and TRBJ1-2, with D possibly being TRBD1 (5 bases). V was cut by 5 bases and J by 4 bases, with 11 bases left in between. Germline values: CDR1 MNHEY, CDR2 SVGAGI. This CDR3 is 13 amino acids long. CDR3 sequence reads: CASSPGRFYGYTF. The CDR3 DNA is TGTGCCAGCAGTCCAGGGCGGTTCTATGGCTACACCTTC.

The CDR3 DNA is TGTGCCAGCACCATGGGGGGAGCGGTCTACAATGAGCAGTTCTTC. Translation gives CASTMGGAVYNEQFF. The chain recombines TRBV5-5 with TRBJ2-1; D perhaps matches TRBD2 (6 bases). V was clipped by 6 bases and J by 3 bases, with 16 bases between them. CDR1 and CDR2 from the germline V gene are SGHKS and YYEKEE (reference sequence). CDR3 length equals 15 residues. Supplemented by reference TRBV5-5 and TRBJ2-1, the full variable domain reads DAGVTQSPTHLIKTRGQQVTLRCSPISGHKSVSWYQQVLGQGPQFIFQYYEKEERGRGNFPDRFSARQFPNYSSELNVNALLLGDSALYLCASTMGGAVYNEQFFGPGTRLTVL.

The V call is TRBV29-1, the J call TRBJ1-2; tentatively, D is TRBD1 (5 bases). Trimming stripped 2 bases from V and 5 bases from J, with 9 bases between. The CDR3 sequence is 12 residues long. Germline V gene data show CDR1 as SQVTM and CDR2 as ANQGSEA. CDR3 in amino acids: CSVESGLYGYTF. Here the CDR3 DNA reads TGCAGCGTTGAATCAGGGCTTTATGGCTACACCTTC.

The chain joins TRBV27 to TRBJ2-3; 10 bases map to TRBD2. From germline, CDR1 is MNHEY and CDR2 SMNVEV (reference sequence). J was trimmed by 2 bases and V by 2 bases; bases with no gene match: 16. The length of the CDR3 is 20 residues. CDR3 region: CASSLTRPGSGRAYTDTQYF. As DNA, the CDR3 is TGTGCCAGCAGTTTAACCCGCCCGGGGAGCGGGAGGGCCTACACAGATACGCAGTATTTT.